These 5 T cell receptor beta chains were sequenced from one sample in a study of T-cell memory formation after mild COVID-19. In TCRdb, the 5' RACE reads were re-called with MiXCR into one record per CDR3 protein. The sample contains 200,000 to 250,000 distinct CDR3 sequences, around 8.8% of which appear only once. The sample comprised PBMCs or a T cell subset sorted from them (not recorded which). The origin of the receptors is a man in his late teens or twenties who had mild COVID-19 (a few samples of this study predate the infection). Cell type and time point are not known.

V and J are TRBV12-3 or TRBV12-4 and TRBJ2-3, with D perhaps matching TRBD2 (6 bases). The CDR3 is 18 residues long. V was clipped by 7 bases and J by 6 bases, with 29 bases between them. The CDR3 sequence is CASTQGPLGGGFRDTQYF. The DNA for the CDR3 is TGTGCCAGCACCCAAGGCCCCCTTGGGGGAGGCTTCAGGGATACGCAGTATTTT.

The table lists this clonotype with a few counts. V and J are TRBV5-1 and TRBJ2-1, with D possibly TRBD2 on 5 matching bases. The germline V gene has CDR1 SGHRS and CDR2 YFSETQ. The length of the CDR3 is 13 residues. The V and J ends lost 4 bases and 10 bases respectively, with 15 bases between them. The CDR3 loop is CASSQWGEGEQFF. The CDR3 bases are TGCGCCAGCAGCCAATGGGGTGAGGGCGAGCAGTTCTTC.

The chain joins TRBV12-3 or TRBV12-4 to TRBJ1-1, with no clear D. CDR3 length: 13 residues. Trimming cost V 5 bases and J 2 bases, with 9 bases left between them. The CDR3 DNA follows: TGTGCCAGCAGTCCGGAGTACAACACTGAAGCTTTCTTT. Encoded protein: CASSPEYNTEAFF.

This clonotype was detected ten times or more. This rearrangement joins TRBV5-1 to TRBJ2-5, with a tentative D call TRBD2 (7 bases). Germline V CDR1 and CDR2: SGHRS, YFSETQ. V dropped 0 bases and J dropped 1 base, with 13 bases sitting between them. The CDR3 runs 16 residues. CDR3 sequence (DNA): TGCGCCAGCAGCTTGGCCGAGGGGGGGATCCAAGAGACCCAGTACTTC. This translates into CASSLAEGGIQETQYF.

This chain links TRBV7-2 with TRBJ2-3; D is undetermined. The CDR3 runs to 14 residues. The germline gives CDR1 SGHTA, CDR2 FQGNSA. With 5 bases removed from V and 5 bases from J, the gap between germline ends came to 14 bases. CDR3: CASSTRTGGDTQYF. The CDR3 nucleotides read TGTGCCAGCAGCACCCGAACGGGCGGAGATACGCAGTATTTT.